The 22 T cell receptor beta chains below come from one sample, sequenced in a study of cytomegalovirus exposure and HLA in healthy donors. This PCR relied on a set of 60 Vbeta primers and 13 Jbeta primers. Data came from immunoSEQ multiplex PCR; TCRdb stores just in-frame clones and leaves some out. The sample holds under 250,000 clones, around 83% seen once. Sequencing was performed on PBMCs. The receptors come from a girl aged 2 to 10 in good health and CMV-seronegative.

This chain joins TRBV6-1 and TRBJ2-1; 9 bases line up with TRBD2. The CDR3 loop spans 16 amino acids. With 3 bases clipped from V and 8 bases from J, the junction kept 11 bases outside the gene matches. CDR1 and CDR2 (germline): MNHNS, SASEGT. The CDR3 spells CASSDPGTSLRDEQFF. CDR3 in DNA: TGTGCCAGCAGTGACCCCGGGACTAGCCTCCGAGATGAGCAGTTCTTC.

The chain carries TRBV7-9 and TRBJ1-5; the D gene is possibly TRBD1 (5 bases). Trimming took off 5 bases at V and 2 bases at J, with 16 bases between the two ends. The CDR3 has 16 residues. Germline lookup yields CDR1 SEHNR and CDR2 FQNEAQ (reference sequence). CDR3 sequence: CASSPFGGIGNQPQHF. The CDR3 nucleotides read TGTGCCAGCAGCCCCTTTGGGGGGATTGGCAATCAGCCCCAGCATTTT.

This chain links TRBV6-6 with TRBJ2-7, with TRBD1 identical over 11 bases. The CDR3 consists of 15 residues. Germline lookup yields CDR1 MNHNY and CDR2 SVGAGI (reference sequence). Trimming removed 4 bases from V and 7 bases from J; junction bases left unmatched: 9. The CDR3 bases are TGTGCCAGCAGTTCCCGTGGACAGGGGGCATGGGAGCAGTACTTC. Its protein product is CASSSRGQGAWEQYF.

V is TRBV5-1 and J is TRBJ2-7; D unclear. The CDR3 runs to 14 residues. Germline V lookup: CDR1 SGHRS, CDR2 YFSETQ. Deletions cut 7 bases from V and 2 bases from J, with 16 bases between. DNA for the CDR3: TGCGCCAGCTCCGAATTTTCGAGTACCTACGAGCAGTACTTC. Protein sequence: CASSEFSSTYEQYF.

This chain uses TRBV6-1 with TRBJ1-2; perhaps TRBD1 as D (5 bases). Germline V CDR1 and CDR2: MNHNS, SASEGT. There are 13 residues in the CDR3. V was pared by 4 bases and J by 8 bases, with 14 bases between. The CDR3 DNA reads as TGTGCCAGCAGTGTGGCCAGGGAAGAAGGCTACACCTTC. This gives the protein CASSVAREEGYTF.

This clone is a singleton in its sample. The chain employs TRBV11-3 and TRBJ2-1, with 7 positions matching TRBD2. In germline, CDR1 is SGHNT, CDR2 YENEEA. The CDR3 runs 15 residues. J lost 13 bases, V lost 1 base, and 13 bases had no gene match. The CDR3 DNA sequence: TGTGCCAGCAGCTTAGTTAGCGGGCCCCCCGTTGAACAGTTCTTC. Its translation: CASSLVSGPPVEQFF.

The chain combines TRBV6-1 with TRBJ2-5; 10 bases agree with TRBD2. Per the germline V gene, CDR1 is MNHNS and CDR2 is SASEGT. Trimming took 4 bases from V and 1 from J; bases not matched to a gene: 6. CDR3 length equals 16 residues. The chain's CDR3 is CASSAPGLAVQETQYF. DNA of the CDR3: TGTGCCAGCAGTGCCCCCGGACTAGCGGTCCAAGAGACCCAGTACTTC.

This rearrangement joins TRBV14 to TRBJ1-2, with unresolved D. The ends were cut back, 0 bases at V and 6 bases at J, with 11 bases in the middle. In germline, CDR1 is SGHDN, CDR2 FVKESK. The CDR3 totals 14 residues. The CDR3 region is CASSQDPGGNGYTF. The CDR3, as DNA: TGTGCCAGCAGCCAAGATCCGGGAGGGAATGGCTACACCTTC.

This chain joins TRBV7-6 and TRBJ2-5; 9 bases agree with TRBD1. V was clipped by 5 bases and J by 5 bases; unmatched bases: 9. This CDR3 has 15 residues. CDR1 is SGHVS and CDR2 is FNYEAQ in the germline V gene. This CDR3 reads CASSAWDRETETQYF. The CDR3 DNA sequence: TGTGCCAGCAGCGCCTGGGACAGGGAAACGGAGACCCAGTACTTC.

The chain couples TRBV18 to TRBJ1-5; D perhaps matches TRBD1 (6 bases). The CDR3 loop spans 14 amino acids. Germline loops: CDR1 KGHSH, CDR2 LQKENI. V was pared by 3 bases and J by 3 bases, with 9 bases between. The CDR3 here is CASSPTGLNQPQHF. The DNA for the CDR3 is TGTGCCAGCTCACCGACAGGACTCAATCAGCCCCAGCATTTT.

The chain employs TRBV27 and TRBJ1-6; D is unclear. Germline CDR1 reads MNHEY; CDR2 reads SMNVEV (reference sequence). The V end was cut by 2 bases, the J end by 4 bases, with 12 bases between. The CDR3 has 16 amino acids. The CDR3 DNA follows: TGTGCCAGCAGTTTACGCCCGGGAGCATATAATTCACCCCTCCACTTT. Its translation is CASSLRPGAYNSPLHF.

The rearrangement links TRBV11-1 to TRBJ2-7, with D possibly being TRBD1 (6 bases). CDR1 SGHAT and CDR2 FQDESV come from the germline V gene (reference sequence). The CDR3 sequence is 15 residues long. The V gene lost 0 bases and the J gene lost 3 bases, with 12 bases spanning the gap. The CDR3 here is CASSLADSLGYEQYF. CDR3 nucleotides: TGTGCCAGCAGCTTAGCGGACAGTCTGGGCTACGAGCAGTACTTC.

The chain links TRBV9 to TRBJ1-2; 7 nucleotides line up with TRBD1. Germline V gene data show CDR1 as SGDLS and CDR2 as YYNGEE. CDR3 size: 18 residues. The V and J ends lost 0 bases and 0 bases, in that order; junction bases with no gene match: 11. The CDR3 region is CASSVGTGAQLANYGYTF. CDR3 bases: TGTGCCAGCAGCGTAGGGACAGGAGCCCAGTTAGCTAACTATGGCTACACCTTC.

The chain is built from TRBV15 and TRBJ2-7, with TRBD2 matching 8 bases. The CDR3 totals 15 residues. Germline V gene lookup returns CDR1 LNHNV and CDR2 YYDKDF (reference sequence). V was pared by 0 bases and J by 3 bases, with 4 bases of the junction left unmatched. This CDR3 reads CATSRDLTSDYEQYF. Written as DNA, the CDR3 is TGTGCCACCAGCAGAGATTTGACTAGCGACTACGAGCAGTACTTC.

The gene calls are TRBV2 and TRBJ2-1, with D possibly matching TRBD2 (5 bases). This CDR3 spans 15 amino acids. V gave up 6 bases and J gave up 4 bases, with 16 bases separating them. The germline CDR1 and CDR2 sequences are SNHLY and FYNNEI. CDR3: CASRVGAAPYNEQFF. Here the CDR3 DNA reads TGTGCCAGCAGAGTGGGAGCGGCACCTTACAATGAGCAGTTCTTC.

The chain is built from TRBV6-5 and TRBJ1-3, with 7 bases aligning to TRBD1. The CDR3 is made up of 13 amino acids. The junction had 4 bases not matched to a gene; V was cut back by 1 base and J by 10 bases. CDR1 is MNHEY, CDR2 SVGAGI, per germline. Here the CDR3 DNA reads TGTGCCAGCAGTTACTACAGGGGTGAGACCATATATTTT. Protein product: CASSYYRGETIYF.

This chain connects TRBV7-9 to TRBJ1-4, with D uncertain. Germline V CDR1 and CDR2: SEHNR, FQNEAQ (reference sequence). This CDR3 comprises 13 residues. Trimming cost V 4 bases and J 8 bases, with 11 bases left between them. The CDR3 coding sequence is TGTGCCAGCAGCTCCGCCGGGTACGAAAAACTGTTTTTT. Translation gives CASSSAGYEKLFF.

The chain employs TRBV7-9 and TRBJ1-2; 8 bases map to TRBD1. Looked up from germline, CDR1 is SEHNR and CDR2 is FQNEAQ (reference sequence). After removal of 7 bases from V and 0 bases from J, the junction contained 7 bases not matched to a gene. The CDR3 spans 15 residues. The CDR3 coding sequence is TGTGCCAGCACCTATAACAGGGGGGCTAACTATGGCTACACCTTC. Amino acid sequence: CASTYNRGANYGYTF.

The DNA of the CDR3 is TGTGCCAGCAGCTTAGGTCTTAGGGACAGCAGCTCCTACGAGCAGTACTTC. Its translation is CASSLGLRDSSSYEQYF. The chain combines TRBV7-9 with TRBJ2-7; 7 bases line up with TRBD1. V lost 1 base to trimming and J lost 0 bases; unmatched junction nucleotides: 9. There are 17 residues in the CDR3. Germline V gene sequence: CDR1 SEHNR, CDR2 FQNEAQ (reference sequence).

The chain has TRBV5-8 and TRBJ1-2; 7 bases align to TRBD1. V lost 10 bases to trimming and J lost 2 bases; unmatched junction nucleotides: 5. The germline CDR1 and CDR2 sequences are SGHTS and YDEGEE. CDR3 length: 12 residues. The CDR3 reads CAGLTGNYGYTF. The CDR3 nucleotides are TGTGCCGGACTGACAGGGAACTATGGCTACACCTTC.

The chain combines TRBV19 with TRBJ2-3; TRBD1 agrees at 7 bases. V was clipped by 7 bases and J by 3 bases; unmatched bases: 16. From germline, CDR1 is LNHDA and CDR2 SQIVND (reference sequence). This CDR3 region has 17 residues. The CDR3 spells CASTSSAGTVFTDTQYF. CDR3 nucleotide sequence: TGTGCCAGTACTTCAAGTGCAGGGACAGTCTTTACAGATACGCAGTATTTT. The variable domain in full, completed from reference TRBV19 and TRBJ2-3, reads DGGITQSPKYLFRKEGQNVTLSCEQNLNHDAMYWYRQDPGQGLRLIYYSQIVNDFQKGDIAEGYSVSREKKESFPLTVTSAQKNPTAFYLCASTSSAGTVFTDTQYFGPGTRLTVL.

The gene calls are TRBV11-1 and TRBJ2-5; D remains unclear. The CDR3 sequence is 14 residues long. Germline V gene lookup returns CDR1 SGHAT and CDR2 FQDESV (reference sequence). V lost 5 bases and J 1 base, leaving 11 bases between the germline ends. CDR3 nucleotide sequence: TGTGCCAGCAGCGACGGGTTACTCCAAGAGACCCAGTACTTC. Its translation: CASSDGLLQETQYF.